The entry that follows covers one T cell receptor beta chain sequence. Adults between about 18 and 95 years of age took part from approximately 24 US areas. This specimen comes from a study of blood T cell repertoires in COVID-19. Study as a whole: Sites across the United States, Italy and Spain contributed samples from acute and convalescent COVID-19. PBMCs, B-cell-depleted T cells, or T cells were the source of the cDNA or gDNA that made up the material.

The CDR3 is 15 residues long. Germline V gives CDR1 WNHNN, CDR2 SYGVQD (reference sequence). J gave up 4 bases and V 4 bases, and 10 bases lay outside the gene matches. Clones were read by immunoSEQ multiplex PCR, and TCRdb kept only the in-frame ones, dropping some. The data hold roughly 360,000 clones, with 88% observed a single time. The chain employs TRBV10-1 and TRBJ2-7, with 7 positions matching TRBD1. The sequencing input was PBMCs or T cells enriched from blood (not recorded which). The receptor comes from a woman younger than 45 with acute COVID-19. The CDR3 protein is CASSGSGTALYEQYF. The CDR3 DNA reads TGCGCCAGCAGTGGATCCGGGACAGCTTTATACGAGCAGTACTTC.